The 29 T cell receptor beta chains in this list originate from one sample, sequenced in a study of graft-versus-host responses after intestinal transplantation. The method was immunoSEQ multiplex PCR; TCRdb's version includes in-frame clones alone and lacks a portion of them. Altogether 15,000 to 20,000 clones are present, about 93% being singletons, with the ten largest covering more than 1.5%. The sample in question was PBMCs, obtained more than 350 days after transplant. These receptors came from a human patient who received an intestinal transplant, so some T cells may come from the graft donor.

This chain joins TRBV6-6 and TRBJ2-2; 8 bases fit TRBD1. The J segment lost 5 bases and the V segment lost 0 bases, leaving 5 bases of the junction unmatched. This CDR3 comprises 16 residues. CDR1 is MNHNY, CDR2 SVGAGI, per germline (reference sequence). The CDR3 DNA sequence: TGTGCCAGCAGTTACTCGACAGGGGATTTGACCGGGGAGCTGTTTTTT. Protein product: CASSYSTGDLTGELFF.

This chain connects TRBV6-5 to TRBJ1-5; 10 bases are shared with TRBD1. CDR3 size: 15 residues. Germline lookup yields CDR1 MNHEY and CDR2 SVGAGI. Trimming at V came to 6 bases and at J to 2 bases, leaving 4 bases not matched to a gene. CDR3 in DNA: TGTGCCAGCAGACCCGGGACAGGGGGCAATCAGCCCCAGCATTTT. Amino acid sequence: CASRPGTGGNQPQHF.

The chain is built from TRBV9 and TRBJ2-6; no firm D call. In germline, CDR1 is SGDLS, CDR2 YYNGEE. The V gene lost 6 bases and the J gene lost 5 bases, with 24 bases spanning the gap. The CDR3 length is 18 residues. The CDR3 loop reads CASTVQYSNKSRANVLTF. CDR3 in DNA: TGTGCCAGCACAGTTCAGTACTCAAACAAAAGTCGGGCCAACGTCCTGACTTTC.

The genes are TRBV2 and TRBJ1-5; 7 nucleotides line up with TRBD1. Germline V gene sequence: CDR1 SNHLY, CDR2 FYNNEI. The CDR3 has 18 amino acids. Trimming cost V 5 bases and J 0 bases; bases outside gene matches: 13. DNA for the CDR3: TGTGCCAGCAGTTACTCTTCGACAGGGCATTATAGCAATCAGCCCCAGCATTTT. This translates into CASSYSSTGHYSNQPQHF.

The chain combines TRBV27 with TRBJ1-3; the D is unclear. The CDR3 is made up of 14 amino acids. CDR1 is MNHEY, CDR2 SMNVEV, per germline (reference sequence). The germline V and J ends were trimmed by 2 bases and 2 bases, with 7 bases remaining between them. The CDR3 reads CASSLTGAGNTIYF. The DNA for the CDR3 is TGTGCCAGCAGTTTAACCGGGGCTGGAAACACCATATATTTT.

The chain joins TRBV28 to TRBJ2-1, with TRBD2 matching over 13 bases. Germline assignment: CDR1 MDHEN and CDR2 SYDVKM. The CDR3 covers 18 residues. The V segment lost 6 bases and the J segment 0 bases; nucleotides outside the gene matches: 8. The CDR3 DNA reads as TGTGCCAGCAGCACTGGACTAGCGGGAGTCGGCTCCTACAATGAGCAGTTCTTC. It translates to CASSTGLAGVGSYNEQFF. The full variable domain, with the rest looked up from reference TRBV28 and TRBJ2-1, is DVKVTQSSRYLVKRTGEKVFLECVQDMDHENMFWYRQDPGLGLRLIYFSYDVKMKEKGDIPEGYSVSREKKERFSLILESASTNQTSMYLCASSTGLAGVGSYNEQFFGPGTRLTVL.

This chain uses TRBV2 with TRBJ2-3, with 12 bases aligning to TRBD2. CDR3 length equals 17 residues. V lost 2 bases to trimming and J lost 7 bases; unmatched junction nucleotides: 10. Per germline, CDR1 SNHLY and CDR2 FYNNEI. The CDR3 bases are TGTGCCAGCAGTGAAAATATTCTAGCGGGGGGGCCAAATACGCAGTATTTT. It specifies CASSENILAGGPNTQYF.

The CDR3 here is CASSDGGSEAFF. The CDR3 nucleotides read TGTGCCAGCAGCGACGGGGGATCTGAAGCTTTCTTT. The V and J genes are TRBV9 and TRBJ1-1, with D perhaps TRBD1 (5 bases). Germline V CDR1 and CDR2: SGDLS, YYNGEE. The V and J ends lost 3 bases and 6 bases respectively, with 9 bases between them. CDR3 size: 12 residues.

V gene TRBV29-1 combines with J gene TRBJ2-3; 7 bases match TRBD1. CDR1 and CDR2 (germline): SQVTM, ANQGSEA. The CDR3 has 13 amino acids. The V segment lost 7 bases and the J segment 2 bases; nucleotides outside the gene matches: 6. In DNA, the CDR3 is TGCAGCGCCCCGGGACAGATCACAGATACGCAGTATTTT. It is translated as CSAPGQITDTQYF.

V usage is TRBV10-2 and J usage is TRBJ2-7; no clear D gene. CDR1 is WSHSY and CDR2 is SAAADI in the germline V gene. V was clipped by 0 bases and J by 3 bases, with 3 bases between them. CDR3 length equals 12 residues. The CDR3 DNA is TGCGCCAGCAGTGAGTCGATCTACGAGCAGTACTTC. Translation gives CASSESIYEQYF.

The chain links TRBV7-2 to TRBJ2-3; D gene unclear. Trimming shortened V by 6 bases and J by 2 bases, and 6 bases separated the two germline ends. The CDR3 spans 12 residues. CDR1 is SGHTA, CDR2 FQGNSA, per germline. Here the CDR3 reads CASSFITDTQYF. In DNA form, the CDR3 reads TGTGCCAGCAGTTTTATCACAGATACGCAGTATTTT.

The V call is TRBV9, the J call TRBJ2-3, with 10 bases matching TRBD1. V was clipped by 4 bases and J by 6 bases; unmatched bases: 8. CDR3 length: 15 residues. Germline V gene sequence: CDR1 SGDLS, CDR2 YYNGEE. The CDR3 reads CASSTGQGEEDTQYF. In DNA, the CDR3 is TGTGCCAGCAGCACCGGACAGGGGGAGGAGGATACGCAGTATTTT.

This sequence joins TRBV15 and TRBJ2-3; D is undetermined. This CDR3 contains 13 residues. V lost 0 bases to trimming and J lost 4 bases, with 5 bases between them. Germline V gives CDR1 LNHNV, CDR2 YYDKDF (reference sequence). The CDR3 DNA is TGTGCCACCAGCAGAGATTTTGCAGATACGCAGTATTTT. It codes for CATSRDFADTQYF.

The V and J genes are TRBV29-1 and TRBJ2-5, with D perhaps being TRBD1 or TRBD2 (6 bases each). This CDR3 has 15 residues. The V gene's germline CDR1 is SQVTM and CDR2 ANQGSEA. V lost 7 bases and J lost 4, with 22 bases in between. The CDR3 DNA reads as TGCAGCGAACGGTTTTGGGGGGCGCAAGGAGAGACCCAGTACTTC. Its protein is CSERFWGAQGETQYF.

The chain is built from TRBV4-1 and TRBJ1-6; a weak D match, TRBD1 (5 bases). The CDR3 sequence is 18 residues long. Trimming pared 0 bases from V and 0 bases from J, leaving 12 bases between. In germline, CDR1 is MGHRA, CDR2 YSYEKL. Written as DNA, the CDR3 is TGCGCCAGCAGCCAAGAGGCGTCAGGGAGCTCCTATAATTCACCCCTCCACTTT. The encoded protein is CASSQEASGSSYNSPLHF.

A single count supports this clone. The genes are TRBV19 and TRBJ1-5; D may be TRBD1 (6 bases). The V gene lost 7 bases and the J gene lost 6 bases, with 19 bases spanning the gap. Germline V gives CDR1 LNHDA, CDR2 SQIVND (reference sequence). There are 15 residues in the CDR3. The CDR3 region is CASTADRTKGQPQHF. CDR3 coding DNA: TGTGCCAGTACCGCCGACAGGACGAAGGGTCAGCCCCAGCATTTT.

The chain links TRBV6-6 to TRBJ1-5; D unclear. The CDR3 loop spans 13 amino acids. Germline loops: CDR1 MNHNY, CDR2 SVGAGI (reference sequence). V shed 5 bases and J shed 4 bases, with 9 bases lying between them. Written as DNA, the CDR3 is TGTGCCAGCAGTCCGACGGTTAATCAGCCCCAGCATTTT. This gives the protein CASSPTVNQPQHF.

The chain joins TRBV5-3 to TRBJ2-5; D might be TRBD1 or TRBD2, each matching 5 bases. TRBV5-3 is assigned to the ORF class and has an uncertain function. The CDR3 runs 13 residues. V was trimmed by 0 bases and J by 3 bases, leaving 6 bases between them. The CDR3 spells CARSLGGEETQYF. In DNA, the CDR3 is TGTGCCAGAAGCTTGGGAGGGGAAGAGACCCAGTACTTC.

The chain joins TRBV6-5 to TRBJ2-1; 7 bases are a match to TRBD1. This CDR3 has 15 amino acids. V lost 2 bases and J lost 6; bases outside the gene matches: 7. In germline, CDR1 is MNHEY, CDR2 SVGAGI. CDR3 protein: CASSYDRVLGNEQFF. DNA of the CDR3: TGTGCCAGCAGTTACGACAGGGTCCTAGGCAATGAGCAGTTCTTC.

The rearrangement uses TRBV18 and TRBJ1-4, with no clear D. With 3 bases removed from V and 3 bases from J, the gap between germline ends came to 8 bases. Germline V gene data show CDR1 as KGHSH and CDR2 as LQKENI. The CDR3 extends over 14 amino acids. Written as DNA, the CDR3 is TGTGCCAGCTCACCGTGGACGTCTAATGAAAAACTGTTTTTT. Amino acids: CASSPWTSNEKLFF.

The V call is TRBV28, the J call TRBJ2-7; TRBD1 or TRBD2 may be the D gene (5 bases each). CDR1 MDHEN and CDR2 SYDVKM come from the germline V gene. Trimming took 1 base from V and 3 from J, leaving 13 bases between them. The CDR3 sequence is 15 residues long. CDR3 loop: CASSLSRDDGYEQYF. The CDR3 DNA reads TGTGCCAGCAGTTTATCACGGGACGACGGCTACGAGCAGTACTTC. The complete variable domain, with remaining parts taken from reference TRBV28 and TRBJ2-7, reads DVKVTQSSRYLVKRTGEKVFLECVQDMDHENMFWYRQDPGLGLRLIYFSYDVKMKEKGDIPEGYSVSREKKERFSLILESASTNQTSMYLCASSLSRDDGYEQYFGPGTRLTVT.

This rearrangement joins TRBV23-1 to TRBJ1-5; D is undetermined. TRBV23-1 is noted as an ORF with a role that remains uncertain. The CDR3 length is 14 residues. With 2 bases removed from V and 1 base from J, the gap between germline ends came to 6 bases. DNA for the CDR3: TGCGCCAGCAGTCAAACGGGGAGCAATCAGCCCCAGCATTTT. This codes for CASSQTGSNQPQHF.

This chain connects TRBV19 to TRBJ1-1, with 7 nucleotides matching TRBD1. The CDR3 is 14 residues long. V shed 5 bases and J 3 bases; nucleotides not matched to a gene: 6. The germline V gene encodes CDR1 LNHDA and CDR2 SQIVND (reference sequence). In DNA, the CDR3 is TGTGCCAGTAGTGGTAGGCAGGGGGACACTGAAGCTTTCTTT. Protein sequence: CASSGRQGDTEAFF.

The chain combines TRBV6-4 with TRBJ2-3; 9 bases align to TRBD2. Germline V gene data show CDR1 as MRHNA and CDR2 as SNTAGT. The CDR3 is 13 residues long. The V segment lost 6 bases and the J segment 6 bases; nucleotides outside the gene matches: 4. CDR3 in amino acids: CASSRTSADTQYF. In nucleotides, the CDR3 is TGTGCCAGCAGCCGGACTAGCGCGGATACGCAGTATTTT.

V is TRBV4-1 and J is TRBJ2-7; D perhaps matches TRBD2 (6 bases). Trimming removed 0 bases at V and 3 bases at J, with 12 bases between. CDR1 is MGHRA and CDR2 is YSYEKL in the germline V gene. The CDR3 extends over 15 amino acids. This chain's CDR3 is CASSQEGPGDYEQYF. The CDR3 nucleotides read TGCGCCAGCAGCCAAGAGGGGCCGGGGGACTACGAGCAGTACTTC.

The chain links TRBV4-2 to TRBJ1-5; D uncertain. The CDR3 covers 13 residues. Trimming stripped 4 bases from V and 3 bases from J, with 7 bases between. Looked up from germline, CDR1 is LGHNA and CDR2 is YNFKEQ. CDR3 protein: CASSRAPNQPQHF. The CDR3, as DNA: TGTGCCAGCAGCCGGGCCCCCAATCAGCCCCAGCATTTT.

The chain recombines TRBV18 with TRBJ2-3, with 9 bases aligning to TRBD1. The J segment lost 6 bases and the V segment lost 5 bases, leaving 9 bases of the junction unmatched. The CDR3 contains 15 residues. Per germline, CDR1 KGHSH and CDR2 LQKENI. The CDR3 nucleotides are TGTGCCAGCTCAGGGAACAGGGGGCGAGGCGATACGCAGTATTTT. Translated, it gives CASSGNRGRGDTQYF.

The CDR3 loop is CASSQDVSAPYGYTF. CDR3 bases: TGCGCCAGCAGCCAAGATGTTTCAGCACCCTATGGCTACACCTTC. This chain uses TRBV4-1 with TRBJ1-2; D is unclear. Germline CDR1 MGHRA, CDR2 YSYEKL. Trimming took off 0 bases at V and 4 bases at J, with 12 bases between the two ends. The CDR3 runs 15 residues.

This chain connects TRBV19 to TRBJ2-3; 9 positions agree with TRBD2. Germline V gene data show CDR1 as LNHDA and CDR2 as SQIVND (reference sequence). The ends lost 3 bases at V and 0 bases at J; junction bases unmatched: 4. CDR3 length equals 16 residues. The CDR3 DNA reads TGTGCCAGTAGTATCTTAGCGGGAGCCAGCACAGATACGCAGTATTTT. As protein: CASSILAGASTDTQYF. The entire variable domain, with the rest obtained from reference TRBV19 and TRBJ2-3, is as follows: DGGITQSPKYLFRKEGQNVTLSCEQNLNHDAMYWYRQDPGQGLRLIYYSQIVNDFQKGDIAEGYSVSREKKESFPLTVTSAQKNPTAFYLCASSILAGASTDTQYFGPGTRLTVL.